These T cell receptor beta chains were read from a single sample in a study of blood T cell repertoires in COVID-19. TCRdb keeps only in-frame clones here, not all; method: immunoSEQ multiplex PCR. This table has some 300,000 clones, 90% appearing once. Material: peripheral blood. These receptors all come from a woman aged 35 to 49 with COVID-19, enrolled during active disease. CDR3s include the opening cysteine and the closing phenylalanine or tryptophan. Fields, in order: CDR3 length, clone size, J gene, V gene, CDR3 protein. The size field is filled for only some rows; it gives once, few, many or a size class.

len: 16
abundance: NA
j_gene: TRBJ2-1
v_gene: TRBV9
CDR3aa: CASSGGLLLSYNEQFF

len: 14
abundance: NA
j_gene: TRBJ2-7
v_gene: TRBV24-1
CDR3aa: CATSVGGATYEQYF

len: 15
abundance: once
j_gene: TRBJ1-1
v_gene: TRBV7-3
CDR3aa: CASSLNRGENTEAFF

len: 15
abundance: NA
j_gene: TRBJ2-7
v_gene: TRBV4-3
CDR3aa: CASSKAGTTIYEQYF

len: 12
abundance: once
j_gene: TRBJ1-5
v_gene: TRBV29-1
CDR3aa: CSVLQGSQPQHF

len: 14
abundance: NA
j_gene: TRBJ1-1
v_gene: TRBV28
CDR3aa: CASTFDRVKAEAFF

len: 14
abundance: NA
j_gene: TRBJ1-1
v_gene: TRBV6-6
CDR3aa: CASRAGQANTEAFF

len: 14
abundance: NA
j_gene: TRBJ2-3
v_gene: TRBV24-1
CDR3aa: CATREGGRTDTQYF

len: 13
abundance: NA
j_gene: TRBJ2-5
v_gene: TRBV28
CDR3aa: CASSSGQEETQYF

len: 17
abundance: NA
j_gene: TRBJ1-4
v_gene: TRBV15
CDR3aa: CATSRSPWTSTNEKLFF

len: 13
abundance: NA
j_gene: TRBJ1-3
v_gene: TRBV11-1
CDR3aa: CASSPVSGNTIYF

len: 12
abundance: NA
j_gene: TRBJ2-7
v_gene: TRBV11-3
CDR3aa: CAVQCLPYEQYF

len: 19
abundance: NA
j_gene: TRBJ2-5
v_gene: TRBV9
CDR3aa: CASSVAGDLRQGVGETQYF

len: 17
abundance: NA
j_gene: TRBJ2-1
v_gene: TRBV3-1/TRBV3-2
CDR3aa: CASSLLLAGGGHNEQFF

len: 16
abundance: NA
j_gene: TRBJ1-6
v_gene: TRBV30
CDR3aa: CAWSLGRGLGGSPLHF

len: 15
abundance: NA
j_gene: TRBJ2-7
v_gene: TRBV6-6
CDR3aa: CASGSGTGVIYEQYF

len: 14
abundance: NA
j_gene: TRBJ1-1
v_gene: TRBV19
CDR3aa: CASSSVDRMNEAFF

len: 17
abundance: NA
j_gene: TRBJ2-1
v_gene: TRBV11-3
CDR3aa: CASSLDQLAGGPGEQFF

len: 15
abundance: NA
j_gene: TRBJ2-3
v_gene: TRBV9
CDR3aa: CASSLRTAPTDTQYF

len: 16
abundance: NA
j_gene: TRBJ2-3
v_gene: TRBV6-5
CDR3aa: CASSYAAGANTDTQYF

len: 16
abundance: few
j_gene: TRBJ1-2
v_gene: TRBV5-1
CDR3aa: CASSRGQGMVLEGYTF

len: 15
abundance: NA
j_gene: TRBJ2-4
v_gene: TRBV19
CDR3aa: CASSRQGAAKNIQYF

len: 15
abundance: NA
j_gene: TRBJ1-2
v_gene: TRBV19
CDR3aa: CASSPLGQGEYGYTF

len: 15
abundance: NA
j_gene: TRBJ1-4
v_gene: TRBV5-6
CDR3aa: CASSSTGRSNEKLFF

len: 17
abundance: NA
j_gene: TRBJ2-1
v_gene: TRBV19
CDR3aa: CASSPRPGTGGGNEQFF